This T cell receptor beta chain was sequenced during a study of CD8+ T cells in alopecia areata (dated by TCRdb to between 2017 and 2018). Regarding the complete study: Skin from C3H/HeJ donors with spontaneous alopecia (roughly 6-13 months old) was grafted onto female C3H/HeJ recipients that were about 6-10 weeks old. The RNA source kit depended on sample type: the PAXgene miRNA kit for fixed scalp, the miRNeasy kit for PBMCs, and the RNeasy kit for mouse skin. Scalp tissue and sorted CD4+ and CD8+ peripheral blood T cells from patchy and totalis/universalis alopecia areata patients and from healthy controls were covered by human TCRbeta sequencing. Clonality in the scalp was compared among normal scalp (n=4), patchy alopecia areata scalp (n=8), and alopecia totalis/universalis scalp (n=8). immunoSEQ multiplex PCR using 35 Vbeta forward primers and 13 Jbeta reverse primers was used to amplify TCRbeta CDR3 regions. In both human patients and the C3H/HeJ mouse model, the study applied high-throughput TCRbeta sequencing to look at T cell clonal expansion in alopecia areata.

Libraries were made using the immunoSEQ multiplex PCR assay. RNA was extracted from all samples and reverse transcribed into cDNA as template for TCR sequencing. SuperScript III was used for first-strand cDNA synthesis, primed with a 2:1 mix of oligo-dT and random hexamers. A synthetic immune receptor repertoire was used to assess amplification bias, and residual bias was removed computationally. Sequencing of the libraries was done on Illumina HiSeq using 60 bp reads that spanned the CDR3 and were read from J toward V. From the authors' description of their analysis: Raw reads were preprocessed for error removal, and CDR3 was defined according to IMGT conventions as running from the conserved cysteine to phenylalanine. Clonality was computed by normalizing Shannon entropy by log2 of the number of productive unique TCRs and subtracting the result from 1. Whether each scalp clone was CD4 or CD8 was inferred by checking scalp TCRbeta sequences against the CD4 and CD8 repertoires from sorted blood. In TCRdb, the immuneACCESS table is reduced to in-frame sequences with V and J assigned. These tables do not hold every clone; where another copy was compared, an unresolved V gene accounts for under half, and the others remain unexplained. V and J calls and clone size come straight from that table; D and trimming were deduced from the DNA. This sample has about 110,000 clones, none of them a singleton. Around 20% of the sample lies in the top ten.

As to this clone: Its antigen is currently not known. This receptor came from a mouse, so its gene names and germline sequences are mouse ones too. Read coverage stops 4 residues before the CDR3 terminus; the germline J gene supplies the remainder.

Trimming removed 2 bases from V and 2 bases from J, leaving 6 bases between the germline ends. The CDR3 runs 13 residues from the cysteine to the phenylalanine. Only the CDR3 bases that were read are kept: 27 of them, in frame from base 1. CDR1 and CDR2 (NNHNN, SYGAGS) derive from the germline V gene (reference sequence). Here is what the overall study found, with its caveats: Resident alphabeta T cells in normal human skin are also sequenced, complicating scalp TCR repertoire analysis, unlike mouse skin dominated by gammadelta T cells. Compared with normal scalp, lesional scalp, particularly in alopecia totalis/universalis, had higher clonality and more expanded CD8+ clones, which suggests antigenic drive. Shared TCR sequences between patients were less evident than in mice, which may be partly attributable to HLA diversity in the patient population.

The chain is encoded by TRBV13-2 joined to TRBJ2-4; the D match is possibly TRBD1 or TRBD2, with 5 bases aligned in each. The receptor comes from a C3H/HeJ mouse with alopecia areata. This strain is characterized by the MHC haplotype H2-k. What was sequenced was lesional skin. The part of the CDR3 DNA that was read is TGTGCCAGCGGTGAGGGGGTTCAAAAC. Protein translation: CASGEGVQN. The entire CDR3 protein reads CASGEGVQNTLYF.